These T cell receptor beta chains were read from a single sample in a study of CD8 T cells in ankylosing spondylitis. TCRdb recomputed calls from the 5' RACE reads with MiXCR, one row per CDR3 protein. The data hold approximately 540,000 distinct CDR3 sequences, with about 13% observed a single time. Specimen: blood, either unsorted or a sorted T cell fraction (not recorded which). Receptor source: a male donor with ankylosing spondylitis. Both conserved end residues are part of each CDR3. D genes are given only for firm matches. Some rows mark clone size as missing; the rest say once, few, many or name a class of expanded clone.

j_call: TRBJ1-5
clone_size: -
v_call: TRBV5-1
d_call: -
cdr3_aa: CASSWGPGTNQPQHF
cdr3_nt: TGCGCCAGCAGCTGGGGACCAGGGACCAATCAGCCCCAGCATTTT

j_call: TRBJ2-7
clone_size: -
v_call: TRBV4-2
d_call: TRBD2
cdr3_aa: CASSQPEAGGPYEQYF
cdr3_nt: TGTGCCAGCAGCCAACCTGAAGCGGGAGGACCCTACGAGCAGTACTTC

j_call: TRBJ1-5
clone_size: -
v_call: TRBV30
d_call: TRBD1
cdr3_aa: CAWSGQGQGRQPQHF
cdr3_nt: TGTGCCTGGAGTGGACAAGGACAGGGCCGTCAGCCCCAGCATTTT

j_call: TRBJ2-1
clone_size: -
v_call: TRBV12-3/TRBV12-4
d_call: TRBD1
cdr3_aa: CASTLDRIRYNEQFF
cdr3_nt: TGTGCCAGCACCTTGGACAGGATCCGATACAATGAGCAGTTCTTC

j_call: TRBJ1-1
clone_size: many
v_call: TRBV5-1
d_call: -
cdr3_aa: CASSLEGNTEAFF
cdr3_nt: TGCGCCAGCAGCTTGGAGGGGAACACTGAAGCTTTCTTT

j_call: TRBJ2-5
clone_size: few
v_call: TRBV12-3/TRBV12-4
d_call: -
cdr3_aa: CASSLGTVWETQYF
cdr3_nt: TGTGCCAGCAGTTTAGGGACAGTATGGGAGACCCAGTACTTC

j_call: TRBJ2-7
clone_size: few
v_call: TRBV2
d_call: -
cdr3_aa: CASTHRDGYEQYF
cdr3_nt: TGTGCCAGCACCCACAGGGATGGCTACGAGCAGTACTTC

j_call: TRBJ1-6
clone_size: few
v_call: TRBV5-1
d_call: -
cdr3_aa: CASSLGGPPGSPLHF
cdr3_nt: TGCGCCAGCAGCTTGGGAGGACCTCCTGGGTCACCCCTCCACTTT

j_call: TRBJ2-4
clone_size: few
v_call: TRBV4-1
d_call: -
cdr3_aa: CASSQVPWAKNIQYF
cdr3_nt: TGCGCCAGCAGCCAAGTTCCGTGGGCCAAAAACATTCAGTACTTC

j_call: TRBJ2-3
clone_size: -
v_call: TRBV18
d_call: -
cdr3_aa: CASSPWETTTDTQYF
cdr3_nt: TGTGCCAGCTCACCATGGGAGACAACAACAGATACGCAGTATTTT

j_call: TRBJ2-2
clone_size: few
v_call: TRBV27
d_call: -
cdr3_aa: CASGGQRTGELFF
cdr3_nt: TGTGCCAGTGGAGGGCAACGGACCGGGGAGCTGTTTTTT

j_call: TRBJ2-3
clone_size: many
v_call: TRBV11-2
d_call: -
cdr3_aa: CASSSSRDTQYF
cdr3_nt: TGTGCCAGCAGTAGTAGCAGAGATACGCAGTATTTT

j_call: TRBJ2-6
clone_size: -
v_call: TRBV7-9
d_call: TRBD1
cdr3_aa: CASSSTGLYSGANVLTF
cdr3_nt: TGTGCCAGCAGCTCGACAGGGCTCTACTCTGGGGCCAACGTCCTGACTTTC

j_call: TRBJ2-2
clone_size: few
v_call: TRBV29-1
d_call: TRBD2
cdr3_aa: CSVETLAGANPGELFF
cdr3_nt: TGCAGCGTTGAAACCCTAGCGGGAGCAAACCCCGGGGAGCTGTTTTTT

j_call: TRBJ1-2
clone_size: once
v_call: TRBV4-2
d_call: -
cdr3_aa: CASSQAEWSNYGYTF
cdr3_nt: TGTGCCAGCAGCCAAGCAGAGTGGTCTAACTATGGCTACACCTTC

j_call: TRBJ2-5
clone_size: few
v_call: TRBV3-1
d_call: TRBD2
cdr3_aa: CASSQGRTSGTQETQYF
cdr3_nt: TGTGCCAGCAGCCAAGGTCGGACTAGCGGAACACAAGAGACCCAGTACTTC

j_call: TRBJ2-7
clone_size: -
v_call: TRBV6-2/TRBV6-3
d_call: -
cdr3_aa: CASSYRTNSAYEQYF
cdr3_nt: TGTGCCAGCAGTTACCGGACTAACTCAGCCTACGAGCAGTACTTC

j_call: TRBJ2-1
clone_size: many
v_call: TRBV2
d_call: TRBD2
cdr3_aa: CASSLTSGPPWQFF
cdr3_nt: TGTGCCAGCAGTCTGACTAGCGGGCCTCCATGGCAGTTCTTC

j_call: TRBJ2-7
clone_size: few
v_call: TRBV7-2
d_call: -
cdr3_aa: CASSLAPGDQQYF
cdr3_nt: TGTGCCAGCAGCTTAGCGCCGGGGGATCAGCAGTACTTC

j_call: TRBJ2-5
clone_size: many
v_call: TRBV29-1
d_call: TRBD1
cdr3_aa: CSVYTGTGWETQYF
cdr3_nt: TGCAGCGTGTATACCGGGACAGGGTGGGAGACCCAGTACTTC

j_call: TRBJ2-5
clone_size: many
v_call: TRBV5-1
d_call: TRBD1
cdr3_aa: CASSLTGGTETQYF
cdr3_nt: TGCGCCAGCAGCCTGACAGGGGGCACGGAGACCCAGTACTTC

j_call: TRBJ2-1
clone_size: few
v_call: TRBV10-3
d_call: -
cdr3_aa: CAISEDPWTTEQFF
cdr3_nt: TGTGCCATCAGTGAGGACCCGTGGACCACGGAGCAGTTCTTC

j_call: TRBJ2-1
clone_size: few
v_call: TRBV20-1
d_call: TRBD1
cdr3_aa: CSASRGQKVLSSYNEQFF
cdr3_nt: TGCAGTGCTAGCAGGGGGCAAAAGGTACTAAGCTCCTACAATGAGCAGTTCTTC

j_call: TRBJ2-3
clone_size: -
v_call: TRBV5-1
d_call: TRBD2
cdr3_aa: CASTLSGSGTDTQYF
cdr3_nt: TGCGCCAGCACCCTTAGCGGGAGCGGGACAGATACGCAGTATTTT

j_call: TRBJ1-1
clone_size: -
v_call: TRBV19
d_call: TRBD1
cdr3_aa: CASSPWGQGLNTEAFF
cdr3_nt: TGTGCCAGTAGTCCGTGGGGACAGGGATTGAACACTGAAGCTTTCTTT

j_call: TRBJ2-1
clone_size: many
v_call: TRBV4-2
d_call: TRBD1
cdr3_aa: CASSQETGVRPLFF
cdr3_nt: TGTGCCAGCAGCCAAGAGACAGGGGTGAGGCCTCTCTTCTTC

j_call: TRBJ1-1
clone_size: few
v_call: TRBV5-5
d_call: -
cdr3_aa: CASSLGPGVTEAFF
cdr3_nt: TGTGCCAGCAGCTTAGGGCCGGGTGTCACTGAAGCTTTCTTT

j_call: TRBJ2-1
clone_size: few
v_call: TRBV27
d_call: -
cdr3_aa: CASSLSYHEQFF
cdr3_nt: TGTGCCAGCAGTTTGTCCTACCATGAGCAGTTCTTC

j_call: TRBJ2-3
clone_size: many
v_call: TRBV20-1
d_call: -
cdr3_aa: CSATPRPGTDTQYF
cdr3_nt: TGCAGTGCTACGCCAAGGCCCGGCACAGATACGCAGTATTTT

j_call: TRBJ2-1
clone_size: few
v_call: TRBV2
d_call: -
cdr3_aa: CASSEALGLPNEQFF
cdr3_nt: TGTGCCAGCAGTGAAGCGCTGGGGCTGCCTAATGAGCAGTTCTTC

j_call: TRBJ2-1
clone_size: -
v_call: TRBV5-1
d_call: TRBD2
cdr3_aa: CASSLASVAGGGWSYNEQFF
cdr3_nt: TGCGCCAGCAGCTTGGCCTCGGTAGCGGGAGGGGGATGGTCCTACAATGAGCAGTTCTTC

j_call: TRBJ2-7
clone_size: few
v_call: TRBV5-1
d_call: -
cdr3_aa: CASSLTLVGFNEQYF
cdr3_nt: TGCGCCAGCAGCCTCACCCTAGTGGGCTTCAACGAGCAGTACTTC

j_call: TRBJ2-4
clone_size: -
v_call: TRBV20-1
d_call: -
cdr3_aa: CSAPDRLTKNIQYF
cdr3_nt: TGCAGTGCTCCTGACAGACTAACCAAAAACATTCAGTACTTC

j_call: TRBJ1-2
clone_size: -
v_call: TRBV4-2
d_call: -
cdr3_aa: CASSQDGAGQLYGYTF
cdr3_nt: TGTGCCAGCAGCCAAGACGGGGCTGGACAGCTCTATGGCTACACCTTC

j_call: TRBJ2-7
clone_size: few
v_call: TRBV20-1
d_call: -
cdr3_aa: CSARDQTRGGYEQYF
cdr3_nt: TGCAGCGCTAGAGATCAAACCCGAGGGGGTTACGAGCAGTACTTC

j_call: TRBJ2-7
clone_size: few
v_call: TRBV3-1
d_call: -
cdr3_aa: CASSPLGGTLYEQYF
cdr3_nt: TGTGCCAGCAGCCCGCTCGGCGGGACCCTCTACGAGCAGTACTTC

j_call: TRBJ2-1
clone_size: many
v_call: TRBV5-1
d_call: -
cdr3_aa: CASSLGAGFDEQFF
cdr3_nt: TGCGCCAGCAGCTTGGGTGCAGGGTTTGATGAGCAGTTCTTC

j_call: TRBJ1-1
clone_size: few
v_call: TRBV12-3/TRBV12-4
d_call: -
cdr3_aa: CASINGPGTEAFF
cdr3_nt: TGTGCCAGCATCAATGGACCCGGGACTGAAGCTTTCTTT

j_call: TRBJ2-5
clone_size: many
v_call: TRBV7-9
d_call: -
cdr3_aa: CASRQAVGHRTQYF
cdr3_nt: TGTGCCAGCAGACAAGCAGTAGGACATCGGACCCAGTACTTC

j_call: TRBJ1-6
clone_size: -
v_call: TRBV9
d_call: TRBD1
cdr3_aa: CASSPRDRGPGNSPLHF
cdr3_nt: TGTGCCAGCAGCCCCCGGGACAGGGGGCCAGGGAATTCACCCCTCCACTTT

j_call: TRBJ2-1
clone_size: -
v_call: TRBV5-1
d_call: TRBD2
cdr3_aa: CASSLASGHNEQFF
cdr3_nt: TGCGCCAGCAGCTTGGCTAGCGGACACAATGAGCAGTTCTTC

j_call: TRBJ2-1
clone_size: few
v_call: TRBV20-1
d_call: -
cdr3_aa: CSARDKASKGEQFF
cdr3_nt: TGCAGTGCTAGAGATAAGGCTAGCAAGGGTGAGCAGTTCTTC

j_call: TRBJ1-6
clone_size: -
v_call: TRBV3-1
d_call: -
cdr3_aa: CASSRGEERSPLHF
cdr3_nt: TGTGCCAGCAGCCGTGGGGAAGAACGCTCACCCCTCCACTTT

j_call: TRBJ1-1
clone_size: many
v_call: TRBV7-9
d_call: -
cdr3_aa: CASSTRTIGGTEAFF
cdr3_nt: TGTGCCAGCAGCACCCGGACGATCGGGGGAACTGAAGCTTTCTTT

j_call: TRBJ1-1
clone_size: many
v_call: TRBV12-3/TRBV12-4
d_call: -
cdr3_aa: CASSLDGGTEAFF
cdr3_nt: TGTGCCAGCAGTTTGGACGGGGGTACTGAAGCTTTCTTT

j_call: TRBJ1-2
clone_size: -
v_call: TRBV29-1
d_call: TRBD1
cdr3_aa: CSVSTGGGDYGYTF
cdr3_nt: TGCAGCGTTTCAACAGGGGGCGGAGACTATGGCTACACCTTC

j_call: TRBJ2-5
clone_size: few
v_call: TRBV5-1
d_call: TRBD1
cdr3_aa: CASRGQGGSETQYF
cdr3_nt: TGCGCCAGCAGGGGACAGGGTGGGTCGGAGACCCAGTACTTC

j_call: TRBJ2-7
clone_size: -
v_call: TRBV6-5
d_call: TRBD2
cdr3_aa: CASSYGTSGIGEQYF
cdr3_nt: TGTGCCAGCAGTTATGGGACTAGCGGGATAGGCGAGCAGTACTTC

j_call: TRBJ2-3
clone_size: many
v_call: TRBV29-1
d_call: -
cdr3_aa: CSPRDSTDTQYF
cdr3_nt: TGCAGCCCGAGAGATAGCACAGATACGCAGTATTTT

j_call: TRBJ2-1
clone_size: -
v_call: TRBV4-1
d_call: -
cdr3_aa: CASSQASGLKVFNEQFF
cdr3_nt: TGCGCCAGCAGCCAGGCCTCTGGATTAAAGGTGTTCAATGAGCAGTTCTTC

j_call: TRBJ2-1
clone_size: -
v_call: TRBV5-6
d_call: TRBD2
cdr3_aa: CASSTGTRKDEQFF
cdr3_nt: TGTGCCAGCAGCACCGGGACTAGGAAGGATGAGCAGTTCTTC

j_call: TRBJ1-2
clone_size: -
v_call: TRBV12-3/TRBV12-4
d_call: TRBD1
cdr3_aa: CASSSGTGLHYGYTF
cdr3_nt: TGTGCCAGCAGTTCCGGGACAGGGCTCCACTATGGCTACACCTTC

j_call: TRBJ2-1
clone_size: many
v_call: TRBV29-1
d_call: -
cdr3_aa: CSVVADSYNEQFF
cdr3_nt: TGCAGCGTTGTCGCTGATTCCTACAATGAGCAGTTCTTC

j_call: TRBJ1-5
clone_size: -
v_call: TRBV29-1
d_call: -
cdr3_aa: CSVGAQRDQPQHF
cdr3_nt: TGCAGCGTTGGGGCCCAGAGGGACCAGCCCCAGCATTTT

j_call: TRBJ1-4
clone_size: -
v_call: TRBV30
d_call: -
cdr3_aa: CAWSAGLGEKLFF
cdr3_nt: TGTGCCTGGAGTGCAGGGTTGGGAGAAAAACTGTTTTTT

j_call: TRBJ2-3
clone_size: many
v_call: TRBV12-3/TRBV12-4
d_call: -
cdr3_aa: CASSPAGAQYF
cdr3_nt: TGTGCCAGCAGCCCCGCTGGGGCGCAGTATTTT

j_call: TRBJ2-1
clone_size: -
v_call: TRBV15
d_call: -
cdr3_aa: CATSPSVSSYNEQFF
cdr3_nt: TGTGCCACCAGCCCATCGGTGAGCTCCTACAATGAGCAGTTCTTC